Below, 20 T cell receptor beta chains from the same sample are listed, as sequenced in a study of shared clonotypes between healthy human individuals. Generated by immunoSEQ multiplex PCR, the TCRdb table keeps only in-frame clones and is missing some. Of 600,000 or so clones listed, around 96% were seen once; the top ten hold about 0.11%. The naive CD8 population came from CD45RO-negative cells selected for CCR7, without terminally differentiated effector memory CD45RA+ cells. The sequencing input was naive CD8+ T cells sorted from blood. The receptors shown here come from a woman aged 25 to 39 in good health.

This clone was counted between two and nine times. The chain recombines TRBV30 with TRBJ1-5; D is uncertain. The germline CDR1 and CDR2 sequences are GTSNPN and SVGIG (reference sequence). The CDR3 loop spans 14 amino acids. The V end lost 5 bases, the J end lost 0 bases, and 11 bases lay between the germline ends. CDR3 nucleotides: TGTGCCTGGCAAGGTGGTCATAGCAATCAGCCCCAGCATTTT. Its translation: CAWQGGHSNQPQHF.

The CDR3 reads CASSSSPAYEQYF. CDR3 nucleotide sequence: TGTGCCAGCAGTTCATCACCTGCCTACGAGCAGTACTTC. The chain combines TRBV2 with TRBJ2-7; the D is unclear. Per germline, CDR1 SNHLY and CDR2 FYNNEI. The V end was cut by 5 bases, the J end by 2 bases, with 10 bases between. The CDR3 is 13 amino acids.

This chain uses TRBV7-6 with TRBJ1-5; weak D call: TRBD1 (6 bases). Trimming left V 1 base short and J 7 bases short, with 11 bases between. Germline V lookup: CDR1 SGHVS, CDR2 FNYEAQ. The CDR3 extends over 14 amino acids. The CDR3 reads CASSLGQGLQPQHF. CDR3 nucleotides: TGTGCCAGCAGCTTAGGGCAGGGGTTACAGCCCCAGCATTTT. Looking up the rest from reference TRBV7-6 and TRBJ1-5 gives the full variable domain: GAGVSQSPRYKVTKRGQDVALRCDPISGHVSLYWYRQALGQGPEFLTYFNYEAQQDKSGLPNDRFSAERPEGSISTLTIQRTEQRDSAMYRCASSLGQGLQPQHFGDGTRLSIL.

This chain uses TRBV19 with TRBJ2-3; D is ambiguous. The CDR3 spans 14 residues. V was clipped by 0 bases and J by 3 bases, with 7 bases between them. The germline CDR1 and CDR2 sequences are LNHDA and SQIVND (reference sequence). The chain's CDR3 is CASSIDLGTDTQYF. The DNA of the CDR3 is TGTGCCAGTAGTATAGATTTGGGAACAGATACGCAGTATTTT.

V and J are TRBV5-1 and TRBJ1-1; maybe TRBD1 (6 bases). Between the trimmed V and J ends, which lost 6 bases and 7 bases, there was a span of 16 bases. CDR1 SGHRS and CDR2 YFSETQ come from the germline V gene. The CDR3 contains 13 residues. CDR3 in DNA: TGCGCCAGCACCCGGACGGGGGCCGATGAAGCTTTCTTT. It codes for CASTRTGADEAFF.

This clone has a handful of counts. This rearrangement joins TRBV19 to TRBJ1-2; no clear D gene. This CDR3 comprises 11 residues. Germline CDR1 reads LNHDA; CDR2 reads SQIVND (reference sequence). Trimming cost V 5 bases and J 8 bases, with 9 bases left between them. In DNA, the CDR3 is TGTGCCAGTAGTGCCGGGTTCGGCTACACCTTC. Its protein product is CASSAGFGYTF. The variable domain in full, with the rest retrieved from reference TRBV19 and TRBJ1-2, is DGGITQSPKYLFRKEGQNVTLSCEQNLNHDAMYWYRQDPGQGLRLIYYSQIVNDFQKGDIAEGYSVSREKKESFPLTVTSAQKNPTAFYLCASSAGFGYTFGSGTRLTVV.

CDR3 sequence reads: CASSSPRGEGTYEQYF. The CDR3 DNA is TGTGCCAGCAGTTCCCCCAGGGGTGAAGGAACCTACGAGCAGTACTTC. The chain links TRBV28 to TRBJ2-7; tentatively, D is TRBD1 (6 bases). The CDR3 has 16 residues. The germline V gene has CDR1 MDHEN and CDR2 SYDVKM. V was cut by 4 bases and J by 2 bases, with 18 bases left in between.

J is TRBJ2-1 and V is TRBV5-1; D is possibly TRBD1 or TRBD2 (5 bases each). Germline V lookup: CDR1 SGHRS, CDR2 YFSETQ. V lost 2 bases to trimming and J lost 8 bases, with 17 bases between them. The CDR3 is 15 amino acids. The chain's CDR3 is CASSFYGASGDEQFF. The CDR3 DNA reads TGCGCCAGCAGCTTCTACGGGGCGTCCGGCGATGAGCAGTTCTTC.

The chain recombines TRBV27 with TRBJ2-5; 7 nucleotides match TRBD2. Germline assignment: CDR1 MNHEY and CDR2 SMNVEV (reference sequence). Losses at the gene ends were 2 bases for V and 3 bases for J; bases not matched to a gene: 12. There are 17 residues in the CDR3. In DNA, the CDR3 is TGTGCCAGCAGTTTAACGGGCCGCCTAGCGGCTAAAGAGACCCAGTACTTC. This encodes CASSLTGRLAAKETQYF.

This clone was recorded once. This chain links TRBV10-1 with TRBJ2-7; either TRBD1 or TRBD2 may fit D (5 bases each). CDR3 length: 14 residues. From germline, CDR1 is WNHNN and CDR2 SYGVQD (reference sequence). V shed 2 bases and J shed 3 bases, with 11 bases lying between them. CDR3 region: CASSEGGEGYEQYF. Written as DNA, the CDR3 is TGCGCCAGCAGTGAGGGGGGAGAGGGCTACGAGCAGTACTTC.

This chain links TRBV6-4 with TRBJ2-7, with 10 nucleotides matching TRBD2. From germline, CDR1 is MRHNA and CDR2 SNTAGT. Trimming removed 1 base from V and 4 bases from J; junction bases left unmatched: 22. This CDR3 region has 21 residues. In nucleotides, the CDR3 is TGTGCCAGCAGTGACTACCGGGTCTCGGATAGTGCTAGCGGGAGCGGGTACGAGCAGTACTTC. Protein: CASSDYRVSDSASGSGYEQYF.

The V call is TRBV2, the J call TRBJ1-2; the match to TRBD1 covers 12 bases. This CDR3 is 18 amino acids long. With 0 bases clipped from V and 4 bases from J, the junction kept 9 bases outside the gene matches. Looked up from germline, CDR1 is SNHLY and CDR2 is FYNNEI. The CDR3 sequence: CASSEAWDRGRVGYGYTF. CDR3 nucleotides: TGTGCCAGCAGTGAAGCGTGGGACAGGGGGCGCGTTGGCTATGGCTACACCTTC.

V and J are TRBV27 and TRBJ2-1; 10 bases agree with TRBD1. The length of the CDR3 is 15 residues. Germline trimming cut 5 bases from V and 8 bases from J; bases unmatched to any gene: 9. The germline V gene has CDR1 MNHEY and CDR2 SMNVEV (reference sequence). The CDR3 DNA reads as TGTGCCAGCAGTGTAGACAGGGGGCAAGTTCATGAGCAGTTCTTC. Translating gives CASSVDRGQVHEQFF.

This chain links TRBV6-6 with TRBJ2-5; D is perhaps TRBD1 or TRBD2 (5 bases each). Germline CDR1 MNHNY, CDR2 SVGAGI (reference sequence). This CDR3 region has 13 residues. Trimming shortened V by 8 bases and J by 5 bases, and 15 bases separated the two germline ends. CDR3 residues: CASRTGPMETQYF. CDR3 in DNA: TGTGCCAGCCGAACGGGACCTATGGAGACCCAGTACTTC.

This chain uses TRBV7-8 with TRBJ2-3, with 11 bases identical to TRBD2. Germline trimming cut 5 bases from V and 3 bases from J; bases unmatched to any gene: 10. The CDR3 consists of 17 residues. Germline assignment: CDR1 SGHVS and CDR2 FQNEAQ. The CDR3 region is CASSTILSGRETDTQYF. The CDR3 DNA follows: TGTGCCAGCAGCACGATACTTAGCGGGAGGGAGACAGATACGCAGTATTTT.

The rearrangement uses TRBV27 and TRBJ1-1; D remains unclear. The CDR3 is 14 amino acids. Germline lookup yields CDR1 MNHEY and CDR2 SMNVEV (reference sequence). The V end was cut by 7 bases, the J end by 4 bases, with 16 bases between. CDR3 loop: CASIPRVGGTEAFF. As DNA, the CDR3 is TGTGCCAGCATCCCCAGAGTGGGCGGCACTGAAGCTTTCTTT.

V and J are TRBV4-2 and TRBJ2-7; D ambiguous. The CDR3 runs to 13 residues. CDR1 is LGHNA and CDR2 is YNFKEQ in the germline V gene. V was trimmed by 0 bases and J by 2 bases, leaving 5 bases between them. CDR3 nucleotides: TGTGCCAGCAGCCAAGAAGGCCCCTACGAGCAGTACTTC. This gives the protein CASSQEGPYEQYF.

The CDR3 DNA reads TGTGCCACCATCAAGGCAGGATTATACGAGCAGTACTTC. Residues: CATIKAGLYEQYF. This sequence joins TRBV2 and TRBJ2-7, with D hard to call. V lost 10 bases to trimming and J lost 4 bases, with 17 bases between them. Germline assignment: CDR1 SNHLY and CDR2 FYNNEI. CDR3 length: 13 amino acids.

V usage is TRBV30 and J usage is TRBJ2-5; D might be TRBD1 or TRBD2, each matching 5 bases. Looked up from germline, CDR1 is GTSNPN and CDR2 is SVGIG (reference sequence). The CDR3 contains 13 residues. V was clipped by 0 bases and J by 2 bases, with 7 bases between them. CDR3 sequence reads: CAWSVWGQETQYF. CDR3 in DNA: TGTGCCTGGAGTGTATGGGGGCAAGAGACCCAGTACTTC.

The chain has TRBV18 and TRBJ1-2, with 9 bases that match TRBD1. The CDR3 length is 15 residues. J was trimmed by 3 bases and V by 4 bases; bases with no gene match: 6. CDR1 KGHSH and CDR2 LQKENI come from the germline V gene. The CDR3, as DNA: TGTGCCAGCTCACAAAAGGACAGGGGAGACTATGGCTACACCTTC. Protein product: CASSQKDRGDYGYTF.